Each of the 29 T cell receptor beta chains below was sequenced from the same sample in a study of blood T cell repertoires in COVID-19. Only in-frame clones appear in the TCRdb table, and some are missing; sequencing was by immunoSEQ multiplex PCR. The table records more than 80,000 clones, 70% to 75% of them present only once. Sequencing was performed on peripheral blood. The receptor set was obtained from a human donor with acute or convalescent COVID-19. The donor label of this sample is uncertain.

The V gene is TRBV15, the J gene TRBJ2-7; 7 bases align to TRBD2. The CDR3 is 14 residues long. Trimming removed 0 bases from V and 9 bases from J; junction bases left unmatched: 8. Germline V CDR1 and CDR2: LNHNV, YYDKDF (reference sequence). CDR3 residues: CATSREWSGGPQYV. The CDR3 DNA reads as TGTGCCACCAGCAGAGAATGGTCGGGGGGTCCGCAGTACGTC.

The chain is built from TRBV6-1 and TRBJ1-2; TRBD1 is a possible D gene (6 bases). This CDR3 has 14 amino acids. From germline, CDR1 is MNHNS and CDR2 SASEGT. The V and J ends lost 3 bases and 8 bases respectively, with 16 bases between them. The CDR3 sequence: CASSDPTAGEGYTF. The CDR3, as DNA: TGTGCCAGCAGTGACCCCACGGCAGGGGAGGGCTACACCTTC.

This clone was seen a handful of times. This rearrangement joins TRBV2 to TRBJ1-2; D not resolved. Germline CDR1 SNHLY, CDR2 FYNNEI. Trimming took off 3 bases at V and 3 bases at J, with 8 bases between the two ends. This CDR3 spans 13 amino acids. CDR3 sequence: CASSEGLYYGYTF. In nucleotides, the CDR3 is TGTGCCAGCAGTGAGGGCTTATACTATGGCTACACCTTC.

This clone has at least ten counts. The rearrangement joins TRBV7-2 to TRBJ2-6, with D uncertain. The germline gives CDR1 SGHTA, CDR2 FQGNSA. V was clipped by 4 bases and J by 0 bases, with 7 bases between them. The CDR3 is 15 residues long. CDR3 sequence reads: CASSSSGSGANVLTF. The CDR3 DNA reads as TGTGCCAGCAGCTCCTCGGGCTCTGGGGCCAACGTCCTGACTTTC.

The rearrangement links TRBV19 to TRBJ1-1; a possible D gene is TRBD1 (5 bases). The V gene's germline CDR1 is LNHDA and CDR2 SQIVND (reference sequence). The length of the CDR3 is 16 residues. Deletions cut 3 bases from V and 4 bases from J, with 18 bases between. This CDR3 is CASSIRRGRSGTEAFF. The DNA of the CDR3 is TGTGCCAGTAGTATTAGAAGGGGTCGTAGTGGCACTGAAGCTTTCTTT.

V usage is TRBV5-1 and J usage is TRBJ2-5; 8 nucleotides align to TRBD1. V lost 0 bases, J lost 1 base, and 11 bases stayed unmatched. The CDR3 length is 18 residues. Germline CDR1 and CDR2: SGHRS and YFSETQ. In DNA form, the CDR3 reads TGCGCCAGCAGCTTGGGCCGGACAGGGTCGGCGTCCCAAGAGACCCAGTACTTC. It yields the protein CASSLGRTGSASQETQYF.

V is TRBV5-1 and J is TRBJ1-6; D may be TRBD1 (5 bases). Germline lookup yields CDR1 SGHRS and CDR2 YFSETQ. The CDR3 runs to 14 residues. Trimming cost V 4 bases and J 10 bases, with 15 bases left between them. CDR3 in DNA: TGCGCCAGCAGCCGAACGGGGGAAGGGTCACCCCTCCACTTT. It codes for CASSRTGEGSPLHF.

The gene calls are TRBV6-5 and TRBJ2-3; D perhaps matches TRBD1 (5 bases). V dropped 6 bases and J dropped 0 bases, with 13 bases sitting between them. The CDR3 totals 15 residues. Per germline, CDR1 MNHEY and CDR2 SVGAGI. The CDR3 bases are TGTGCCAGCAGCGACAGCTATTCTAGCACAGATACGCAGTATTTT. It specifies CASSDSYSSTDTQYF.

The rearrangement uses TRBV2 and TRBJ2-1; perhaps TRBD2 as D (5 bases). This CDR3 is 16 amino acids long. V was pared by 6 bases and J by 3 bases, with 18 bases between. Germline V lookup: CDR1 SNHLY, CDR2 FYNNEI. As DNA, the CDR3 is TGTGCCAGCAGCGCCCCGGTCGGGGTGAACTACAATGAGCAGTTCTTC. This sequence encodes CASSAPVGVNYNEQFF.

CDR3 in DNA: TGCGCCAGCAGCTTGGAAATCTCCGGATCTAGGCAGTATTTT. Protein: CASSLEISGSRQYF. This sequence joins TRBV5-1 and TRBJ2-3; D uncertain. In germline, CDR1 is SGHRS, CDR2 YFSETQ. This CDR3 contains 14 residues. Trimming stripped 0 bases from V and 11 bases from J, with 16 bases between.

The chain couples TRBV18 to TRBJ1-5; 8 bases map to TRBD1. V gave up 6 bases and J gave up 3 bases; unmatched junction bases: 16. This CDR3 has 18 amino acids. The germline V gene has CDR1 KGHSH and CDR2 LQKENI. The CDR3: CASSFDYGQGDANQPQHF. The DNA for the CDR3 is TGTGCCAGCTCTTTCGATTACGGACAGGGCGACGCCAATCAGCCCCAGCATTTT.

V usage is TRBV5-4 and J usage is TRBJ1-2; TRBD1 is a possible D gene (5 bases). Germline assignment: CDR1 SGHNT and CDR2 YYREEE (reference sequence). The CDR3 is 13 residues long. Trimming took off 1 base at V and 2 bases at J, with 6 bases between the two ends. CDR3 sequence: CASSLRGNYGYTF. The CDR3 bases are TGTGCCAGCAGCTTGCGGGGGAACTATGGCTACACCTTC.

This clone came up a few times. The chain joins TRBV5-1 to TRBJ2-7, with 7 bases lining up with TRBD2. Germline V CDR1 and CDR2: SGHRS, YFSETQ. This CDR3 region has 13 residues. J was trimmed by 7 bases and V by 2 bases; bases with no gene match: 6. In DNA, the CDR3 is TGCGCCAGCAGCTTTGGGGGGGAGGCTGAGCAGTACGTC. Translation: CASSFGGEAEQYV.

The genes are TRBV27 and TRBJ2-1; 11 nucleotides align to TRBD2. CDR3 length: 18 residues. Germline V gene lookup returns CDR1 MNHEY and CDR2 SMNVEV (reference sequence). Losses at the gene ends were 2 bases for V and 0 bases for J; bases not matched to a gene: 6. CDR3 sequence (DNA): TGTGCCAGCAGTTTAGGGCTAGCGGGGGGCTCCTCCTACAATGAGCAGTTCTTC. This translates into CASSLGLAGGSSYNEQFF.

The rearrangement joins TRBV19 to TRBJ1-5; 8 bases line up with TRBD1. This CDR3 contains 15 residues. The ends lost 5 bases at V and 6 bases at J; junction bases unmatched: 9. Germline assignment: CDR1 LNHDA and CDR2 SQIVND (reference sequence). For the CDR3, the DNA is TGTGCCAGTAGTTTTCTCTCAGGGGGCACTCAGCCCCAGCATTTT. Translation: CASSFLSGGTQPQHF.

The chain combines TRBV30 with TRBJ1-2; TRBD1 might be the D (5 bases). V was trimmed by 3 bases and J by 4 bases, leaving 18 bases between them. This CDR3 is built from 15 residues. CDR1 is GTSNPN and CDR2 is SVGIG in the germline V gene (reference sequence). The CDR3 DNA sequence: TGTGCCTGGAGCGCTTCAGGGCCGCCGGTCTATGGCTACACCTTC. It translates to CAWSASGPPVYGYTF.

This clone showed up many times. The V call is TRBV6-6, the J call TRBJ2-3; 11 positions match TRBD1. The CDR3 sequence is 16 residues long. Per germline, CDR1 MNHNY and CDR2 SVGAGI (reference sequence). Unmatched junction bases numbered 7, after V lost 6 bases and J lost 2 bases. The CDR3 is CASSTGTGGYTDTQYF. In nucleotides, the CDR3 is TGTGCCAGCAGCACCGGGACAGGGGGATACACAGATACGCAGTATTTT.

This clone was seen more than once but under ten times. The chain links TRBV14 to TRBJ1-4, with D perhaps matching TRBD1 (5 bases). V was shortened by 4 bases and J by 3 bases, with 18 bases between the two germline ends. The CDR3 contains 17 residues. Germline V gene sequence: CDR1 SGHDN, CDR2 FVKESK. CDR3 bases: TGTGCCAGCAGCCCACCGCCCGGGAGGGGCTCTAATGAAAAACTGTTTTTT. Its translation is CASSPPPGRGSNEKLFF.

This clone was detected only once. The rearrangement links TRBV7-9 to TRBJ1-3, with TRBD1 matching 7 bases. Trimming took 10 bases from V and 4 from J; bases not matched to a gene: 13. The CDR3 runs 15 residues. Germline-derived CDR1 and CDR2 are SEHNR and FQNEAQ (reference sequence). The CDR3 sequence: CAKGDSRTVGNTIYF. The CDR3 nucleotides read TGTGCCAAAGGGGACAGTAGAACGGTCGGAAACACCATATATTTT.

The genes are TRBV29-1 and TRBJ2-1, with 7 bases that match TRBD1. This CDR3 contains 17 residues. Germline V gene sequence: CDR1 SQVTM, CDR2 ANQGSEA. With 8 bases clipped from V and 4 bases from J, the junction kept 20 bases outside the gene matches. CDR3 sequence: CSYEGLRWTGIYNEQFF. CDR3 bases: TGCAGCTATGAGGGGTTACGGTGGACAGGTATTTACAATGAGCAGTTCTTC.

This clone turned up a few times. The J gene is TRBJ2-3, the V gene TRBV7-9; no reliable D call. The V gene's germline CDR1 is SEHNR and CDR2 FQNEAQ (reference sequence). The CDR3 totals 12 residues. V was shortened by 5 bases and J by 2 bases, with 5 bases between the two germline ends. The CDR3 DNA follows: TGTGCCAGCAGCGAGGCCACAGATACGCAGTATTTT. The encoded protein is CASSEATDTQYF.

The chain employs TRBV5-1 and TRBJ1-2; D possibly corresponds to TRBD1 (6 bases). The CDR3 consists of 16 residues. Per the germline V gene, CDR1 is SGHRS and CDR2 is YFSETQ. Deletions cut 0 bases from V and 4 bases from J, with 16 bases between. As DNA, the CDR3 is TGCGCCAGCAGCTTGGAGGCTGGCAGGGGAATCTATGGCTACACCTTC. Amino acids: CASSLEAGRGIYGYTF.

This clone was seen at least ten times. The rearrangement joins TRBV6-6 to TRBJ2-7; 7 bases align to TRBD2. CDR1 and CDR2 (germline): MNHNY, SVGAGI (reference sequence). V dropped 2 bases and J dropped 4; count of bases not matched to a gene: 5. This CDR3 is built from 14 residues. The CDR3 region is CASSYGAGAYEQYV. For the CDR3, the DNA is TGTGCCAGCAGTTACGGGGCGGGAGCTTACGAGCAGTACGTC.

The chain is built from TRBV6-5 and TRBJ1-1; D is uncertain. This CDR3 region has 16 residues. Trimming pared 2 bases from V and 1 base from J, leaving 14 bases between. CDR1 and CDR2 from the germline V gene are MNHEY and SVGAGI. CDR3 region: CASSYGFRRANTEAFF. CDR3 DNA: TGTGCCAGCAGTTACGGCTTCCGGAGGGCGAACACTGAAGCTTTCTTT.

The V gene is TRBV11-2, the J gene TRBJ2-7; maybe TRBD1 (6 bases). Germline CDR1 SGHAT, CDR2 FQNNGV. The length of the CDR3 is 13 residues. The ends were cut back, 5 bases at V and 6 bases at J, with 14 bases in the middle. The CDR3 loop reads CASSPTQGLEQYF. CDR3 DNA: TGTGCCAGCAGCCCCACACAGGGCCTCGAGCAGTACTTC.

The V call is TRBV7-6, the J call TRBJ2-1, with 10 nucleotides matching TRBD1. V shed 5 bases and J 5 bases; nucleotides not matched to a gene: 3. This CDR3 contains 14 residues. Germline V gene sequence: CDR1 SGHVS, CDR2 FNYEAQ. In DNA form, the CDR3 reads TGTGCCAGCAGCCCGGACAGGGGGAACAATGAGCAGTTCTTC. It yields the protein CASSPDRGNNEQFF. The full variable domain, rest sourced from reference TRBV7-6 and TRBJ2-1, is GAGVSQSPRYKVTKRGQDVALRCDPISGHVSLYWYRQALGQGPEFLTYFNYEAQQDKSGLPNDRFSAERPEGSISTLTIQRTEQRDSAMYRCASSPDRGNNEQFFGPGTRLTVL.

Many counts were recorded for this clone. This chain links TRBV2 with TRBJ1-6, with TRBD1 as a possible D gene (6 bases). The CDR3 has 15 amino acids. Germline V gene sequence: CDR1 SNHLY, CDR2 FYNNEI. With 6 bases removed from V and 6 bases from J, the gap between germline ends came to 15 bases. Written as DNA, the CDR3 is TGTGCCAGCAGGGAGGACAGAGGATCTAATTCACCCCTCCACTTT. Its protein is CASREDRGSNSPLHF.

The chain joins TRBV5-6 to TRBJ2-7; maybe TRBD2 (5 bases). The germline V and J ends were trimmed by 1 base and 0 bases, with 14 bases remaining between them. Germline loops: CDR1 SGHDT, CDR2 YYEEEE. CDR3 length: 16 amino acids. CDR3 loop: CASSLHGSLASYEQYF. CDR3 in DNA: TGTGCCAGCAGCTTGCACGGGTCCCTAGCCTCCTACGAGCAGTACTTC.

This clone was observed a handful of times. The CDR3 reads CASSSDSGQGYITYGYTF. As DNA, the CDR3 is TGTGCCAGCAGCTCCGATTCGGGACAGGGCTACATTACCTATGGCTACACCTTC. The chain carries TRBV9 and TRBJ1-2, with 9 bases that match TRBD1. CDR3 length: 18 residues. V lost 4 bases and J lost 4; bases outside the gene matches: 17. In germline, CDR1 is SGDLS, CDR2 YYNGEE. The complete variable domain, with remaining parts taken from reference TRBV9 and TRBJ1-2, reads DSGVTQTPKHLITATGQRVTLRCSPRSGDLSVYWYQQSLDQGLQFLIQYYNGEERAKGNILERFSAQQFPDLHSELNLSSLELGDSALYFCASSSDSGQGYITYGYTFGSGTRLTVV.